This T cell receptor (beta chain) was recovered during a study of blood T cell repertoires in COVID-19. This CDR3 comprises 18 residues. J gave up 3 bases and V 1 base, and 12 bases lay outside the gene matches. Germline values: CDR1 KGHSH, CDR2 LQKENI. Sequencing was performed with immunoSEQ multiplex PCR; in TCRdb, only in-frame clones are kept and a portion is missing. Of about 41,000 clones in the sample, around nine tenths were seen once. Sequencing was carried out using peripheral blood. This receptor was identified in a man in his sixties with acute or convalescent COVID-19. This sequence joins TRBV18 and TRBJ1-1, with 9 bases identical to TRBD1. DNA for the CDR3: TGTGCCAGCTCACCACAAAGACCCGGGACAGGGCTTGACACTGAAGCTTTCTTT. Translation gives CASSPQRPGTGLDTEAFF.